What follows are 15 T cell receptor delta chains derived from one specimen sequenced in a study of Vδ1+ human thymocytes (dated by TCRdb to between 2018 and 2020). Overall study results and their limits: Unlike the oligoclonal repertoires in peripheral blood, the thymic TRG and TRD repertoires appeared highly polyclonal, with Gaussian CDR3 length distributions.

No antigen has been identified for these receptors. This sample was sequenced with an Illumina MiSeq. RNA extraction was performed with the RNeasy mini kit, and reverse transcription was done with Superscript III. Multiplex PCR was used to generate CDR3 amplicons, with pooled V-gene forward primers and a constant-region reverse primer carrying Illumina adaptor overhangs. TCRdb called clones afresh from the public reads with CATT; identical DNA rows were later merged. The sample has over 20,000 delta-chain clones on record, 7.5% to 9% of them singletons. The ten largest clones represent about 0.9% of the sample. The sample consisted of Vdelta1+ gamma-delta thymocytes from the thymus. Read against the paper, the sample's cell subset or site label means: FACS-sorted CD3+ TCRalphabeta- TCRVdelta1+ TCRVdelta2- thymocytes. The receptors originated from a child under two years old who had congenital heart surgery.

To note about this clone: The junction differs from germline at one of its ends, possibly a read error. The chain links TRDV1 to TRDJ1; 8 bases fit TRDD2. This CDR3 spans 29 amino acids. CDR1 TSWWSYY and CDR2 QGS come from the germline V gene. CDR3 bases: TGTGCCCTTGGGGAAGCCCCCAACCCCGCGGGCGCCACACAATCTTCCTACGATTTGAGGGGGACGTACACCGATAAACTCATCTTT. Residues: CALGEAPNPAGATQSSYDLRGTYTDKLIF.

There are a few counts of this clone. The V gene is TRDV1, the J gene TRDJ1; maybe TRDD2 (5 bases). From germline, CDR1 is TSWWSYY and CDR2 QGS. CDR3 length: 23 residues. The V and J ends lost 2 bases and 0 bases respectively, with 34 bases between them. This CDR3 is CALGEFSRLLVGPTTRYTDKLIF. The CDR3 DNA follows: TGTGCTCTTGGGGAATTTTCCCGCCTTCTTGTGGGACCCACCACTAGGTACACCGATAAACTCATCTTT.

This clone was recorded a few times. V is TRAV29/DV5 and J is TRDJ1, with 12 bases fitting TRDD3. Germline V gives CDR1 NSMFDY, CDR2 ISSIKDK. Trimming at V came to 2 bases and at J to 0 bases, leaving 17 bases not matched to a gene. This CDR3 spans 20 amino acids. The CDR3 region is CAASAKIDWGILYYTDKLIF. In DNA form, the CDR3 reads TGTGCAGCAAGTGCGAAAATCGACTGGGGGATACTTTATTACACCGATAAACTCATCTTT. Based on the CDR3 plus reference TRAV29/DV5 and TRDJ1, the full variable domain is DQQVKQNSPSLSVQEGRISILNCDYTNSMFDYFLWYKKYPAEGPTFLISISSIKDKNEDGRFTVFLNKSAKHLSLHIVPSQPGDSAVYFCAASAKIDWGILYYTDKLIFGKGTRVTVEP.

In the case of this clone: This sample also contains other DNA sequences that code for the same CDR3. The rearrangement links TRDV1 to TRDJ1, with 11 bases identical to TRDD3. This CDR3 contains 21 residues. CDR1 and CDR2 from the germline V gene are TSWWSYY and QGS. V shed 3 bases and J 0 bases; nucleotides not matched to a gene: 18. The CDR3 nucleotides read TGTGCTCTTGGGGAGCACCCCTTCCTTGGGGGATACGGGAAGTACACCGATAAACTCATCTTT. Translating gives CALGEHPFLGGYGKYTDKLIF.

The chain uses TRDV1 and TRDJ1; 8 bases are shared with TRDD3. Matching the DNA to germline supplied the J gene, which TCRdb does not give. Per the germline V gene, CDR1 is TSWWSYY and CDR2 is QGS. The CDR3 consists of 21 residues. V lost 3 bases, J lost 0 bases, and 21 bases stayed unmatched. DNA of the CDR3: TGTGCTCTTGGGGAGGTCCGCCGAGCGTTTACTGGGGGCCTCTACACCGATAAACTCATCTTT. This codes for CALGEVRRAFTGGLYTDKLIF.

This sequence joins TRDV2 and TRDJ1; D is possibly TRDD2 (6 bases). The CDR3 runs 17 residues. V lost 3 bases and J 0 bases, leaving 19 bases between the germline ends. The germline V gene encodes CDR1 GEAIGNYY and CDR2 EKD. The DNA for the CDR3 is TGTGCCTGTGACTGGGGTACAAACTCCTACTACACCGATAAACTCATCTTT. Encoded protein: CACDWGTNSYYTDKLIF.

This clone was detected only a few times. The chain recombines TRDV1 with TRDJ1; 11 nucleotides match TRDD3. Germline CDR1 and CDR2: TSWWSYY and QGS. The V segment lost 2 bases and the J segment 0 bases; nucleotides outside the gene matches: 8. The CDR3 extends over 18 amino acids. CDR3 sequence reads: CALGEVLLGDRYTDKLIF. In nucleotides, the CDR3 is TGTGCTCTTGGGGAAGTCCTACTGGGGGATAGGTACACCGATAAACTCATCTTT.

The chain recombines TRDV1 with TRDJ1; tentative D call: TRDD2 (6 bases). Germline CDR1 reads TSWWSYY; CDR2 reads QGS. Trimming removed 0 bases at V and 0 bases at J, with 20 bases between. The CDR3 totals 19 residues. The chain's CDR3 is CALGELCYGASSYTDKLIF. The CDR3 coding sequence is TGTGCTCTTGGGGAACTCTGTTACGGGGCTTCCTCGTACACCGATAAACTCATCTTT.

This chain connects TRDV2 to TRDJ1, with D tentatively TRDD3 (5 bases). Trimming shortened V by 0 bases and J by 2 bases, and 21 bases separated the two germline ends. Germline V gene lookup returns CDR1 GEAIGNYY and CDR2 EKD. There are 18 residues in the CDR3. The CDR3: CACDTEFPEGCGTDKLIF. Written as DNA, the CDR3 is TGTGCCTGTGACACCGAATTTCCGGAGGGATGCGGAACCGATAAACTCATCTTT.

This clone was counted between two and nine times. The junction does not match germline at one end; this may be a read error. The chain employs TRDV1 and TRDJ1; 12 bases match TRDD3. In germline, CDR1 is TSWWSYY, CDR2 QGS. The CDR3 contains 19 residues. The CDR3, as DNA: TGTGCTCTTGGGTCGTGTGTCCCGCCCTGGGGGATACGAGTCGATAAACTCATCTTC. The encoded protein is CALGSCVPPWGIRVDKLIF.

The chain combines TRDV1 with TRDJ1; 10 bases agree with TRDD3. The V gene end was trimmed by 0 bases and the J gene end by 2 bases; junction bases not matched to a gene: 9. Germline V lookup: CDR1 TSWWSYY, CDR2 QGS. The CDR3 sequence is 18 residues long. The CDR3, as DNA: TGTGCTCTTGGGGAACTCACTGGGGGATGCATAGGGACCGATAAACTCATCTTT. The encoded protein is CALGELTGGCIGTDKLIF.

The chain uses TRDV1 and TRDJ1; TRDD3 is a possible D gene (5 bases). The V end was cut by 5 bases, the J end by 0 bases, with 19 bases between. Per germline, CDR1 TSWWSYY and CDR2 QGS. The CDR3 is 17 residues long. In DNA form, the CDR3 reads TGTGCTCTTGGGCAAGTTTCCGAAGGGGAGTACACCGATAAACTCATCTTT. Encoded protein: CALGQVSEGEYTDKLIF.

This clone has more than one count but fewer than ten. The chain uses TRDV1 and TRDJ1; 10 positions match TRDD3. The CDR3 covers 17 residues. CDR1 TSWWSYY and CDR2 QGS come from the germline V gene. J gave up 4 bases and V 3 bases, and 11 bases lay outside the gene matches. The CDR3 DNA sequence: TGTGCTCTTGGGGATGTCCCTTCCCCTGGGGGATACGATAAACTCATCTTT. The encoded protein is CALGDVPSPGGYDKLIF.

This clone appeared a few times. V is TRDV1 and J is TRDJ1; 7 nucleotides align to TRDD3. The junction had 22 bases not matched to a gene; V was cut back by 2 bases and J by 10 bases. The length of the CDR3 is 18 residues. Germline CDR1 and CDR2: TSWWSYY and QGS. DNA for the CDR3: TGTGCTCTTGGGGAAGAGTCTTTCCCCCGCTGGGGGCCAAGGGGACTCATCTTT. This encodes CALGEESFPRWGPRGLIF.

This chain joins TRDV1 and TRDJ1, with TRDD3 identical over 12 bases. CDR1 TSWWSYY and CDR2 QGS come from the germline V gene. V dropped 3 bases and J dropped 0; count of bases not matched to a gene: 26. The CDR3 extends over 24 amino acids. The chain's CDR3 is CALGEPSTSYLNTGGYPYTDKLIF. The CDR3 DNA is TGTGCTCTTGGGGAGCCCTCGACTTCTTACCTTAACACTGGGGGATACCCGTACACCGATAAACTCATCTTT.